A single sample is the source of the 6 T cell receptor beta chains below, sequenced in a study of cytomegalovirus exposure and HLA in healthy donors. The primer mix had 60 Vbeta and 13 Jbeta primers. Sequenced by immunoSEQ multiplex PCR; TCRdb stores in-frame clones only, minus some. Of approximately 150,000 clones listed, about 71% are singletons. The specimen was PBMCs. These receptor sequences come from a woman between 35 and 50 years old in good health and CMV-seropositive.

As regards this clone: Sequence at one end of the junction differs from germline and may be a read error. This chain uses TRBV2 with TRBJ1-2; D might be TRBD1 (5 bases). CDR3 length equals 14 residues. Germline CDR1 and CDR2: SNHLY and FYNNEI. The CDR3 nucleotides are TGTGCCAGCAGTGTATTAGGGGCTAACTATGGCTACCCCTTC. This codes for CASSVLGANYGYPF.

About this clone itself: In the same sample, other DNA sequences code for this CDR3. This chain uses TRBV5-6 with TRBJ1-1, with D uncertain. With 2 bases removed from V and 1 base from J, the gap between germline ends came to 12 bases. Germline-derived CDR1 and CDR2 are SGHDT and YYEEEE. The CDR3 spans 15 residues. CDR3 in DNA: TGTGCCAGCAGCTTCGTCGGGATTCGGAACACTGAAGCTTTCTTT. As protein: CASSFVGIRNTEAFF.

The chain combines TRBV28 with TRBJ2-5; 11 bases are a match to TRBD2. The CDR3 consists of 16 residues. V dropped 4 bases and J dropped 5; count of bases not matched to a gene: 9. Germline CDR1 reads MDHEN; CDR2 reads SYDVKM. CDR3 nucleotide sequence: TGTGCCAGCAGTTCCCCCCTAGCGGGAGGACAGGAGACCCAGTACTTC. Translated, it gives CASSSPLAGGQETQYF.

This rearrangement joins TRBV9 to TRBJ1-1, with D perhaps TRBD1 (5 bases). The CDR3 loop spans 14 amino acids. Germline V gene sequence: CDR1 SGDLS, CDR2 YYNGEE. Trimming took off 2 bases at V and 4 bases at J, with 12 bases between the two ends. The CDR3, as DNA: TGTGCCAGCAGCGTCCATGGGGGGGGCACTGAAGCTTTCTTT. Translation: CASSVHGGGTEAFF.

The rearrangement links TRBV25-1 to TRBJ1-6, with unresolved D. The CDR3 is made up of 16 amino acids. The V end was cut by 3 bases, the J end by 0 bases, with 9 bases between. Germline V lookup: CDR1 MGHDK, CDR2 SYGVNS. The CDR3 DNA reads as TGTGCCAGCAGTGAGGCCGGGAGCTCCTATAATTCACCCCTCCACTTT. Residues: CASSEAGSSYNSPLHF.

This clone was detected only a few times. This chain connects TRBV27 to TRBJ1-5; 9 bases agree with TRBD1. The CDR3 extends over 15 amino acids. Germline-derived CDR1 and CDR2 are MNHEY and SMNVEV (reference sequence). V shed 6 bases, J shed 4 bases, and the junction held 7 bases outside the gene matches. The CDR3 sequence: CASRGTGSWNQPQHF. CDR3 sequence (DNA): TGTGCCAGCAGGGGGACAGGGTCGTGGAATCAGCCCCAGCATTTT.